This TCR beta chain originates from a study of regulatory T cells in long-lasting Graves disease. General study points: Persistent cases favored TRBV28, TRBJ1-2 and TRBJ2-5.

iRepertoire HTBI primers and Arm-PCR of CDR3 regions built TCR beta libraries. MiXCR, applied by TCRdb to the multiplex PCR reads, yields one record per CDR3 protein. The table has 600,000 to 800,000 distinct CDR3 sequences, around 32% seen once. Time point: persistent/refractory GD, antithyroid drugs over 5 years with positive TRAb. Scientists built the TCR library using RNA that was extracted from PBMCs. Germline V gene data show CDR1 as SGHAT and CDR2 as FQDESV (reference sequence). The V and J ends lost 4 bases and 3 bases, in that order; junction bases with no gene match: 4. The length of the CDR3 is 14 residues. This clonotype was observed a handful of times. Its specificity is not known.

Sequenced here: peripheral blood mononuclear cells (PBMCs), sampled when the disease was refractory, from a patient treated with antithyroid drugs. This TCR derives from a female donor with Graves disease. The genes are TRBV11-1 and TRBJ1-1, with 8 bases fitting TRBD1. CDR3 sequence reads: CASSWTGLDTEAFF. For the CDR3, the DNA is TGTGCCAGCAGCTGGACAGGGTTGGACACTGAAGCTTTCTTT.